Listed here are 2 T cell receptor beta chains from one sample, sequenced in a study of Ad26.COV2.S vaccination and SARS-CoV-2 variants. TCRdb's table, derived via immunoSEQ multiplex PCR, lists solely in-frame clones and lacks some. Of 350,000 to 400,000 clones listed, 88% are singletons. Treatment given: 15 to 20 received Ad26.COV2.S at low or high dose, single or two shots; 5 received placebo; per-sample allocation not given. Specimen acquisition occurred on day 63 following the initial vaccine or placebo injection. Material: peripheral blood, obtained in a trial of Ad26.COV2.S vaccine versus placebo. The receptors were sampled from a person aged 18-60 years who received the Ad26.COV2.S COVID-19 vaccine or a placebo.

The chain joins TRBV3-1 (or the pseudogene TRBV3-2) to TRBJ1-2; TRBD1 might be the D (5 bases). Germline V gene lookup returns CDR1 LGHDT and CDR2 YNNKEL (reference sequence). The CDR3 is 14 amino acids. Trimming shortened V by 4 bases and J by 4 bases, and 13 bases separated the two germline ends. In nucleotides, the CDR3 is TGTGCCAGCAGCCGAACCGGGACGGGCTATGGCTACACCTTC. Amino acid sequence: CASSRTGTGYGYTF.

The CDR3, as DNA: TGTGCCAGCAGCTCCGGGGGGGCCAGTGAGCAGTTCTTC. Translation: CASSSGGASEQFF. This chain connects TRBV11-3 to TRBJ2-1, with 8 bases lining up with TRBD2. J gave up 9 bases and V 4 bases, and 5 bases lay outside the gene matches. Per the germline V gene, CDR1 is SGHNT and CDR2 is YENEEA. This CDR3 comprises 13 residues.